Listed below are T cell receptor beta chains from one sample, sequenced in a study of T cells after yellow fever vaccination. In TCRdb, the 5' RACE reads were re-called with MiXCR into one record per CDR3 protein. The sample has about 340,000 distinct CDR3 sequences; under 5% are singletons. The source material was PBMCs, sampled 5 days after the yellow fever booster vaccination. The receptors derive from a man aged 18 to 30 who received the YFV17D yellow fever vaccine. Both conserved end residues are part of each CDR3. The order of the fields is J gene, V gene, CDR3 protein.

j_gene: TRBJ2-5
v_gene: TRBV7-2
CDR3aa: CASSLLFGATQYF

j_gene: TRBJ1-5
v_gene: TRBV29-1
CDR3aa: CSVAGEGNQPQHF

j_gene: TRBJ1-2
v_gene: TRBV5-1
CDR3aa: CASSLDSLLRGYTF

j_gene: TRBJ2-2
v_gene: TRBV20-1
CDR3aa: CSVLPLNTGELFF

j_gene: TRBJ1-2
v_gene: TRBV6-5
CDR3aa: CATRPSLSPIYGYTF

j_gene: TRBJ1-5
v_gene: TRBV23-1
CDR3aa: CASSQSEGSNQPQHF

j_gene: TRBJ2-5
v_gene: TRBV4-1
CDR3aa: CASSQDQTARTQYF

j_gene: TRBJ1-5
v_gene: TRBV27
CDR3aa: CASSNRGRESNQPQHF

j_gene: TRBJ1-6
v_gene: TRBV11-2
CDR3aa: CASSLEQGESPLHF

j_gene: TRBJ2-3
v_gene: TRBV20-1
CDR3aa: CSVENAAYTQYF

j_gene: TRBJ1-5
v_gene: TRBV20-1
CDR3aa: CSARDIKRDRTPQHF

j_gene: TRBJ2-1
v_gene: TRBV7-2
CDR3aa: CASSPIPGGYNEQFF

j_gene: TRBJ1-2
v_gene: TRBV10-3
CDR3aa: CAIRRHNYGYTF

j_gene: TRBJ2-3
v_gene: TRBV6-5
CDR3aa: CASSYSGAGRLTDTQYF

j_gene: TRBJ1-2
v_gene: TRBV23-1
CDR3aa: CASRLPGNYGYTF

j_gene: TRBJ1-4
v_gene: TRBV3-1
CDR3aa: CASSQGPRGGREKLFF

j_gene: TRBJ2-3
v_gene: TRBV24-1
CDR3aa: CATSDSGTYDTDTQYF

j_gene: TRBJ1-1
v_gene: TRBV4-1
CDR3aa: CASSPTGSTEAFF

j_gene: TRBJ2-3
v_gene: TRBV5-4
CDR3aa: CASSTGLLEDTQYF

j_gene: TRBJ2-7
v_gene: TRBV10-3
CDR3aa: CAISPESSEQYF

j_gene: TRBJ2-2
v_gene: TRBV7-7
CDR3aa: CASSSGQQNTGELFF

j_gene: TRBJ2-5
v_gene: TRBV5-1
CDR3aa: CASSLDVAETQYF

j_gene: TRBJ2-2
v_gene: TRBV28
CDR3aa: CASSSYGTGGGTGELFF

j_gene: TRBJ1-1
v_gene: TRBV6-5
CDR3aa: CASSYRLRRGDTEAFF

j_gene: TRBJ2-7
v_gene: TRBV20-1
CDR3aa: CSARAETGSYEQYF

j_gene: TRBJ2-2
v_gene: TRBV2
CDR3aa: CASSESGANTGELFF

j_gene: TRBJ1-2
v_gene: TRBV4-3
CDR3aa: CASSQEHSKGGGYTF

j_gene: TRBJ1-2
v_gene: TRBV7-2
CDR3aa: CASSFLITGSNGYTF

j_gene: TRBJ1-4
v_gene: TRBV5-1
CDR3aa: CASSLDGGTTNEKLFF

j_gene: TRBJ1-4
v_gene: TRBV18
CDR3aa: CASSPGKGRGSEKLFF

j_gene: TRBJ2-4
v_gene: TRBV20-1
CDR3aa: CSAGGQGAVNIQYF

j_gene: TRBJ2-7
v_gene: TRBV7-6
CDR3aa: CASSLQAGGNDEQYF

j_gene: TRBJ1-6
v_gene: TRBV5-1
CDR3aa: CASSSDYGFGGGKYSPLHF

j_gene: TRBJ2-5
v_gene: TRBV3-1
CDR3aa: CASSQLSSETQYF

j_gene: TRBJ1-1
v_gene: TRBV11-2
CDR3aa: CASSLQGSKTFF

j_gene: TRBJ1-2
v_gene: TRBV20-1
CDR3aa: CSATEGSNYGYTF

j_gene: TRBJ2-3
v_gene: TRBV7-3
CDR3aa: CASSPGLPGNTQYF

j_gene: TRBJ2-2
v_gene: TRBV27
CDR3aa: CASSSPGTPTGELFF

j_gene: TRBJ2-1
v_gene: TRBV9
CDR3aa: CASSVAMDNEQFF

j_gene: TRBJ1-1
v_gene: TRBV11-2
CDR3aa: CASSLIGTGGTEAFF

j_gene: TRBJ1-2
v_gene: TRBV23-1
CDR3aa: CASSSTGTNYGYTF

j_gene: TRBJ1-2
v_gene: TRBV6-5
CDR3aa: CASNDPGGGGYTF

j_gene: TRBJ2-1
v_gene: TRBV29-1
CDR3aa: CSVERAGGSIYNEQFF

j_gene: TRBJ2-5
v_gene: TRBV5-1
CDR3aa: CASSYRPGLAGKETQYF

j_gene: TRBJ2-5
v_gene: TRBV24-1
CDR3aa: CATSSSLVTGQETQYF

j_gene: TRBJ2-1
v_gene: TRBV20-1
CDR3aa: CSARGSGGAYNEQFF

j_gene: TRBJ2-3
v_gene: TRBV7-9
CDR3aa: CASSLAPGTGNTDTQYF

j_gene: TRBJ1-6
v_gene: TRBV12-3/TRBV12-4
CDR3aa: CASRPGQPNSPLHF

j_gene: TRBJ1-5
v_gene: TRBV7-9
CDR3aa: CASSFGQENQPQHF

j_gene: TRBJ1-6
v_gene: TRBV6-5
CDR3aa: CASSYSRSGTGYSPLHF

j_gene: TRBJ2-2
v_gene: TRBV7-3
CDR3aa: CASSGIGTGELFF

j_gene: TRBJ1-4
v_gene: TRBV7-2
CDR3aa: CASSVTGAGGKLFF

j_gene: TRBJ1-2
v_gene: TRBV10-3
CDR3aa: CAISAPGQSLYGYTF

j_gene: TRBJ2-6
v_gene: TRBV29-1
CDR3aa: CSVETGLRSGANVLTF

j_gene: TRBJ2-5
v_gene: TRBV7-8
CDR3aa: CASSALAGQETQYF

j_gene: TRBJ2-3
v_gene: TRBV10-3
CDR3aa: CATGRYTDTQYF

j_gene: TRBJ2-1
v_gene: TRBV27
CDR3aa: CASRLGGVFFNEQFF